Listed below are T cell receptor beta chains from one sample, sequenced in a study of regulatory T cells in long-lasting Graves disease. TCRdb reanalysed the multiplex PCR reads using MiXCR and keeps one entry per CDR3 protein. The sample includes 450,000 to 600,000 distinct CDR3 sequences, 15% to 20% seen only once; the top ten take 12%. These data are also associated with another study on T cells in Graves' hyperthyroidism and ophthalmopathy.

The sequenced sample was peripheral blood mononuclear cells (PBMCs), obtained at new diagnosis, from a patient treated with antithyroid drugs. These receptors were collected from a man aged 35 to 55 with Graves disease. Both conserved end residues are trimmed from each CDR3. A D gene is named only where the DNA matches it firmly.

d_call j_call v_call cdr3_aa
TRBD2 TRBJ2-1 TRBV5-1 ASSPGLAGENEQF
- TRBJ2-7 TRBV12-3/TRBV12-4 ASSPLVGGGKGEQY
TRBD1 TRBJ1-4 TRBV18 ASSPGQSNEKLF
- TRBJ1-2 TRBV28 ASSKQGSGGYT
- TRBJ2-5 TRBV24-1 ATSQSGASETQY
TRBD1 TRBJ2-7 TRBV12-3/TRBV12-4 ASSPLQGAVEQY
- TRBJ1-2 TRBV29-1 SVATRLNYGYT
- TRBJ2-3 TRBV7-2 ASSSHYAGSRFRGPNTQY
TRBD1 TRBJ1-1 TRBV15 ATSRKGQGFEAF
- TRBJ2-1 TRBV28 ASSLFWGEAYNEQF
- TRBJ2-5 TRBV7-9 ASSSTGTHLTQY
- TRBJ1-5 TRBV6-1 ASMQDSNQPQH
- TRBJ2-3 TRBV19 ASSLLSGVADTQY
TRBD1 TRBJ2-3 TRBV10-1 ASSEETGGPDTQY
TRBD1 TRBJ1-2 TRBV5-6 ASSVGQGANYGYT
- TRBJ2-1 TRBV28 ASSPPGLPNNEQF
- TRBJ2-5 TRBV2 ASQPPSGDGETQY
- TRBJ2-5 TRBV5-1 ASSTSGSQETQY
TRBD1 TRBJ2-1 TRBV29-1 SVSGGPYNEQF
- TRBJ1-1 TRBV19 ASSDLGGRGTEAF
TRBD2 TRBJ2-5 TRBV19 ASSGGFKRLAGGPKETQY
- TRBJ2-6 TRBV10-3 AISSGANVLT
- TRBJ1-1 TRBV5-1 ASSPTSEQNTEAF
- TRBJ1-1 TRBV6-1 ASSKGDWNAEAF
- TRBJ2-7 TRBV28 ASSFLIGQKVEQY
- TRBJ2-1 TRBV9 ASSVAVTRNEQF
- TRBJ1-1 TRBV12-3/TRBV12-4 ASSLGVGGRVNTEAF
TRBD1 TRBJ1-2 TRBV6-1 ASSEATLTGGNYGYT
- TRBJ2-7 TRBV30 AWSKGVGEQY
TRBD2 TRBJ2-3 TRBV27 ASRRTSGKSDTQY
- TRBJ2-3 TRBV2 ASSEEVARPDTQY
- TRBJ2-5 TRBV29-1 SVEAGIETQY
- TRBJ1-2 TRBV11-2 ASSDRTDNSYGYT
- TRBJ2-1 TRBV7-3 ASSFFAGLGNEQF
TRBD1 TRBJ1-5 TRBV12-3/TRBV12-4 ASSLGTGWGQPQH
- TRBJ1-6 TRBV28 ASSLPTANSPLH
- TRBJ2-5 TRBV30 AWSNVQETQY
TRBD2 TRBJ2-3 TRBV11-3 ASSYSGRGDRQY
TRBD1 TRBJ2-1 TRBV6-1 ASSPPRTGVHNEQF
- TRBJ1-1 TRBV30 AWCGGRGTEAF
- TRBJ2-7 TRBV27 ASSSGDPHEQY
TRBD1 TRBJ2-7 TRBV28 ASSLVRGPSYEQY
- TRBJ2-3 TRBV7-2 ASSLDRAGTDTQY
TRBD1 TRBJ1-6 TRBV2 ASRADRGGFSPLH
- TRBJ1-3 TRBV5-1 ASSFGGGNTIY
- TRBJ2-1 TRBV9 ASSSGGGAYNEQF
TRBD1 TRBJ1-1 TRBV20-1 SASPGGFTEAF
TRBD2 TRBJ2-3 TRBV3-1 ASSYGLAATDTQY
- TRBJ2-1 TRBV12-5 ASGLVLSGEVYEQF
- TRBJ2-3 TRBV18 ASSPSAGTDTQY
- TRBJ2-5 TRBV14 ASSPAEETQY